The 17 T cell receptor beta chains in this list originate from one sample, sequenced in a study of metastatic and nonmetastatic thyroid tumors. The entire patient cohort was treatment-naive prior to thyroid surgery. TCRdb re-called clones via MiXCR from the PCR reads. The data contain tens of thousands of clones, about 24% of them singletons. Sample: blood. The origin of the receptors is a male donor with papillary thyroid cancer or a benign thyroid nodule (not recorded which). Some clones in this sample may be carry-over from other donors' samples.

This clone occurred many times. The V and J genes are TRBV20-1 and TRBJ2-4; 8 bases are shared with TRBD1. CDR3 length: 14 amino acids. Germline V CDR1 and CDR2: DFQATT, SNEGSKA (reference sequence). The junction had 9 bases not matched to a gene; V was cut back by 5 bases and J by 6 bases. The CDR3, as DNA: TGCAGTGCTGATCACAGGGGGAAAGGAAACATTCAGTACTTC. Its protein product is CSADHRGKGNIQYF.

This clone was detected only a few times. DNA of the CDR3: TGTGCCAGCAGACGGGACAGGGGGGCGGGAATCTCCTACGAGCAGTACTTC. Translating it yields CASRRDRGAGISYEQYF. The chain combines TRBV28 with TRBJ2-7, with 11 bases fitting TRBD1. The V and J ends lost 6 bases and 0 bases, in that order; junction bases with no gene match: 10. CDR1 is MDHEN and CDR2 is SYDVKM in the germline V gene. This CDR3 contains 17 residues.

This chain connects TRBV30 to TRBJ1-4, with D unresolved. Germline V gene data show CDR1 as GTSNPN and CDR2 as SVGIG (reference sequence). V was trimmed by 2 bases and J by 4 bases, leaving 8 bases between them. The CDR3 consists of 13 residues. The CDR3 DNA reads TGTGCCTGGAGTTTTGCGGTTAATGAAAAACTGTTTTTT. Protein sequence: CAWSFAVNEKLFF.

This clone occurred many times. The chain employs TRBV4-1 and TRBJ1-1; 7 bases map to TRBD1. J was trimmed by 0 bases and V by 3 bases; bases with no gene match: 10. The CDR3 spans 17 residues. Germline CDR1 reads MGHRA; CDR2 reads YSYEKL. The CDR3 is CASSHPGQRKMNTEAFF. The CDR3 DNA reads TGCGCCAGCAGCCACCCGGGACAGAGAAAAATGAACACTGAAGCTTTCTTT.

In its sample, this clone was seen many times. The chain recombines TRBV11-2 with TRBJ1-5; D gene ambiguous. The CDR3 covers 17 residues. The V gene lost 2 bases and the J gene lost 4 bases, with 18 bases spanning the gap. CDR1 is SGHAT and CDR2 is FQNNGV in the germline V gene. CDR3 in amino acids: CASSLYAAPHTNQPQHF. CDR3 in DNA: TGTGCCAGCAGCTTATACGCAGCCCCCCATACTAATCAGCCCCAGCATTTT.

In its sample, this clone was seen many times. J is TRBJ2-2 and V is TRBV30; perhaps TRBD1 as D (6 bases). Trimming removed 2 bases at V and 2 bases at J, with 9 bases between. Germline CDR1 and CDR2: GTSNPN and SVGIG (reference sequence). The length of the CDR3 is 14 residues. CDR3 bases: TGTGCCTGGAGTTTACAGGGTAACACCGGGGAGCTGTTTTTT. It encodes CAWSLQGNTGELFF. Full variable domain (rest looked up from reference TRBV30 and TRBJ2-2): SQTIHQWPATLVQPVGSPLSLECTVEGTSNPNLYWYRQAAGRGLQLLFYSVGIGQISSEVPQNLSASRPQDRQFILSSKKLLLSDSGFYLCAWSLQGNTGELFFGEGSRLTVL.

This clone was recorded a few times. The chain couples TRBV28 to TRBJ1-2; tentative D call: TRBD1 (5 bases). Germline V gives CDR1 MDHEN, CDR2 SYDVKM. The V end lost 2 bases, the J end lost 6 bases, and 10 bases lay between the germline ends. The CDR3 spans 13 residues. The CDR3 protein is CASSLAQGDGYTF. In DNA form, the CDR3 reads TGTGCCAGCAGTTTAGCGCAGGGTGATGGCTACACCTTC.

V gene TRBV6-6 combines with J gene TRBJ1-6; the D is unclear. The CDR3 spans 16 residues. Trimming took 4 bases from V and 7 from J, leaving 17 bases between them. The germline V gene has CDR1 MNHNY and CDR2 SVGAGI (reference sequence). CDR3 bases: TGTGCCAGCAGTTCCTCGTATCGCTGGGAGAATTCACCCCTCCACTTT. Protein sequence: CASSSSYRWENSPLHF.

The chain combines TRBV6-2 or TRBV6-3 with TRBJ2-1, with D possibly being TRBD1 or TRBD2 (6 bases each). The germline V and J ends were trimmed by 10 bases and 5 bases, with 21 bases remaining between them. Germline values: CDR1 MNHEY, CDR2 SVGEGT. The CDR3 contains 15 residues. CDR3 nucleotide sequence: TGTGCCATCATGGGTTGGGGGGCTAGCGACAATGAGCAGTTCTTC. This translates into CAIMGWGASDNEQFF.

The J gene is TRBJ2-1, the V gene TRBV20-1; TRBD2 matches 7 bases. The germline V gene encodes CDR1 DFQATT and CDR2 SNEGSKA (reference sequence). This CDR3 has 15 amino acids. After removal of 3 bases from V and 7 bases from J, the junction contained 12 bases not matched to a gene. CDR3 sequence (DNA): TGCAGTGCTAGGGCCTGGACTAGTGGCGCAAATGAGCAGTTCTTC. Amino acids: CSARAWTSGANEQFF.

This clone was seen at least ten times. The rearrangement joins TRBV19 to TRBJ2-1; perhaps TRBD2 as D (6 bases). Trimming took off 11 bases at V and 6 bases at J, with 23 bases between the two ends. Looked up from germline, CDR1 is LNHDA and CDR2 is SQIVND (reference sequence). This CDR3 spans 15 amino acids. The CDR3 sequence is CASLSGGTAGNEQFF. In DNA, the CDR3 is TGTGCCTCACTTTCGGGCGGGACGGCTGGCAATGAGCAGTTCTTC.

There are many counts of this clone. The chain is built from TRBV15 and TRBJ1-3; D perhaps matches TRBD1 (5 bases). The CDR3 has 15 residues. V lost 0 bases and J 2 bases, leaving 8 bases between the germline ends. The germline CDR1 and CDR2 sequences are LNHNV and YYDKDF (reference sequence). The CDR3, as DNA: TGTGCCACCAGCAGAGACAGGGACCCTGGAAACACCATATATTTT. As protein: CATSRDRDPGNTIYF.

This chain uses TRBV6-2 or TRBV6-3 with TRBJ2-7; tentatively, D is TRBD1 (6 bases). The CDR3 runs to 15 residues. The V gene lost 11 bases and the J gene lost 0 bases, with 20 bases spanning the gap. CDR1 and CDR2 from the germline V gene are MNHEY and SVGEGT. The CDR3: CAWSRLRDNSYEQYF. CDR3 bases: TGTGCCTGGAGCCGCCTCCGGGACAACTCCTACGAGCAGTACTTC.

This clone was counted ten times or more. The chain links TRBV27 to TRBJ2-1; perhaps TRBD2 as D (7 bases). The CDR3 loop spans 12 amino acids. Germline V gene data show CDR1 as MNHEY and CDR2 as SMNVEV (reference sequence). V lost 3 bases to trimming and J lost 10 bases, with 10 bases between them. CDR3 sequence reads: CASSFRGGEQFF. The CDR3 bases are TGTGCCAGCAGTTTTAGGGGGGGGGAGCAGTTCTTC.

This clone was observed many times. This chain links TRBV6-1 with TRBJ1-4; D is unclear. Germline V lookup: CDR1 MNHNS, CDR2 SASEGT. CDR3 size: 14 residues. The V end lost 5 bases, the J end lost 7 bases, and 14 bases lay between the germline ends. For the CDR3, the DNA is TGTGCCAGCAGTACCGGTCGTCCCCTTGAAAAACTGTTTTTT. This encodes CASSTGRPLEKLFF.

The table lists this clone with many counts. This chain connects TRBV5-1 to TRBJ2-5; the D is unclear. The V and J ends lost 2 bases and 4 bases respectively, with 15 bases between them. CDR1 is SGHRS, CDR2 YFSETQ, per germline. There are 15 residues in the CDR3. This CDR3 is CASSFGEGTPETQYF. In nucleotides, the CDR3 is TGCGCCAGCAGCTTTGGGGAAGGTACTCCAGAGACCCAGTACTTC.

This clone was found many times. This may be a read error, as it is one base from a much larger clone. Within the sample, other DNA sequences also encode this same CDR3. This chain uses TRBV20-1 with TRBJ1-1, with D maybe TRBD1 (6 bases). The CDR3 covers 12 residues. The germline V gene has CDR1 DFQATT and CDR2 SNEGSKA (reference sequence). The CDR3 sequence: CRPYREDTEAFF. DNA for the CDR3: TGCAGGCCGTACAGGGAGGACACTGAGGCTTTCTTT.